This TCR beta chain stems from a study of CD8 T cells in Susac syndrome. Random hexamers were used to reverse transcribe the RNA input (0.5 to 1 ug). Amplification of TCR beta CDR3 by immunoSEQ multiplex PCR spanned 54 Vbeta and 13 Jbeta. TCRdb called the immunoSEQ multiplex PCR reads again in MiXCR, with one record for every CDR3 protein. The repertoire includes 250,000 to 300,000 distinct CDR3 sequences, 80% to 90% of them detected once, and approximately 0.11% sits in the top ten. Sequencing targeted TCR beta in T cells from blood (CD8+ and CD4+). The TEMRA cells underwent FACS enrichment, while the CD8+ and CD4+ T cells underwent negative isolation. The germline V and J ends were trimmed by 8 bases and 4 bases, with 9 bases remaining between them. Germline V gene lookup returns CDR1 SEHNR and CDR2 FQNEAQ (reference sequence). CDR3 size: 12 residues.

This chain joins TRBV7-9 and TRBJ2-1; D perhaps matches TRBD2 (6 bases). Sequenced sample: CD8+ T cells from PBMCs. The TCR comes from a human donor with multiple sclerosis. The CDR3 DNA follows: TGTGCCAGCGGTAGCGGTTACAATGAGCAGTTCTTC. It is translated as CASGSGYNEQFF. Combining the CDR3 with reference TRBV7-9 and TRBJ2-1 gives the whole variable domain DTGVSQNPRHKITKRGQNVTFRCDPISEHNRLYWYRQTLGQGPEFLTYFQNEAQLEKSRLLSDRFSAERPKGSFSTLEIQRTEQGDSAMYLCASGSGYNEQFFGPGTRLTVL.